This T cell receptor (beta chain) was profiled in a study of Ad26.COV2.S vaccination and SARS-CoV-2 variants. Germline CDR1 is SGDLS and CDR2 is YYNGEE. The CDR3 loop spans 18 amino acids. The germline V and J ends were trimmed by 3 bases and 4 bases, with 24 bases remaining between them. Repertoires were generated with immunoSEQ multiplex PCR, while TCRdb's copy carries only in-frame clones and drops some. The sample contains just over 350,000 clones, about 90% of which appear only once. This receptor was identified in a human donor who had recovered from COVID-19. The V call is TRBV9, the J call TRBJ2-3, with TRBD1 as a possible D gene (7 bases). The sequencing here drew on peripheral blood, taken after recovery from COVID-19. This CDR3 is CASSAPRQGGRNPDTQYF. The CDR3 region has the DNA TGTGCCAGCAGCGCGCCCCGACAGGGAGGTCGGAACCCAGATACGCAGTATTTT. The full variable domain, in which reference TRBV9 and TRBJ2-3 provide the parts outside the CDR3, is DSGVTQTPKHLITATGQRVTLRCSPRSGDLSVYWYQQSLDQGLQFLIQYYNGEERAKGNILERFSAQQFPDLHSELNLSSLELGDSALYFCASSAPRQGGRNPDTQYFGPGTRLTVL.